What follows is one T cell receptor beta chain and its context. What it recognizes is unknown. These data are taken from a study of T cells in Graves' hyperthyroidism and ophthalmopathy. RNA transcripts yielded amplified TCR beta CDR3 regions. With the HTBI primer set, the TCR CDR3 went through a first round of RT-PCR. TCRdb fed the multiplex PCR reads into MiXCR, producing one record per CDR3 protein. The repertoire holds hundreds of thousands of distinct CDR3 sequences, under 25% seen once, with 34% in the top ten. General observations from the study: Appearing also in blood were most of the thyroid clonotypes expanded above 0.001. In the analysis, a 13 V-J model separated ophthalmopathy from stable hyperthyroidism.

Patients affected by ophthalmopathy presented a Clinical Activity Score of at least 3, a NOSPECS grade of at least 4, and disease duration below 3 months. Cells are PBMCs isolated from roughly 9.2 ml of fresh blood. Germline CDR1 and CDR2: SQVTM and ANQGSEA. This CDR3 contains 13 residues. V dropped 0 bases and J dropped 6 bases, with 11 bases sitting between them. The sequenced sample was blood. V is TRBV29-1 and J is TRBJ1-2; D not certain. This clonotype was sampled from a man aged 30 to 45 with Graves' ophthalmopathy. The CDR3 reads CSVEEGLRNGYTF. DNA of the CDR3: TGCAGCGTTGAAGAAGGCCTAAGGAATGGCTACACCTTC. Full variable domain (outside the CDR3, taken from reference TRBV29-1 and TRBJ1-2): SAVISQKPSRDICQRGTSLTIQCQVDSQVTMMFWYRQQPGQSLTLIATANQGSEATYESGFVIDKFPISRPNLTFSTLTVSNMSPEDSSIYLCSVEEGLRNGYTFGSGTRLTVV.